This T cell receptor beta chain is from a study of blood T cell repertoires in COVID-19. Measured with immunoSEQ multiplex PCR; TCRdb has only the in-frame clones, and not every one. Of about 77,000 clones listed, 90% are singletons. The germline V gene encodes CDR1 SGHRS and CDR2 YFSETQ. The CDR3 has 14 amino acids. V shed 1 base and J 5 bases; nucleotides not matched to a gene: 4. The chain is built from TRBV5-1 and TRBJ1-1; the match to TRBD1 covers 8 bases. Sample: peripheral blood. This TCR was sampled from a woman of 80 years or more with active or convalescent COVID-19. DNA of the CDR3: TGCGCCAGCAGCTTGACAGGGGGTTGGACTGAAGCTTTCTTT. Translating it yields CASSLTGGWTEAFF.